This T cell receptor (beta chain) appears in the sequencing data of a study of CD8+ T cells in alopecia areata. To note about this clone: Its antigen is undetermined.

Reverse transcription of extracted RNA yielded cDNA, which provided the sequencing template. The repertoire was sequenced with immunoSEQ multiplex PCR; TCRdb's copy has only in-frame clones and lacks some. The sample holds 200,000 to 250,000 clones, roughly 56% seen once. Sorting of PBMCs yielded the CD4+ and CD8+ T cells. The CDR3 extends over 14 amino acids. Losses at the gene ends were 6 bases for V and 2 bases for J; bases not matched to a gene: 5. The germline CDR1 and CDR2 sequences are SQVTM and ANQGSEA. Study findings and constraints: Mice showed TCR sharing more clearly than patients did, possibly owing to HLA. Normal scalp had lower clonality than lesional scalp, with alopecia totalis/universalis lesions showing this most strongly. Scalp data also include sequences from resident alphabeta T cells of normal skin.

The material sequenced was CD8+ T cells sorted from blood. The gene calls are TRBV29-1 and TRBJ2-1, with TRBD1 matching over 9 bases. The sequence was collected from a human donor in good health. DNA for the CDR3: TGCAGCGTCCCCCGGGACAGGGCCTACAATGAGCAGTTCTTC. Translating gives CSVPRDRAYNEQFF.